The 27 T cell receptor beta chains presented below share a single source sample, sequenced in a study of blood T cell repertoires in COVID-19. The protocol was immunoSEQ multiplex PCR, while the TCRdb copy is restricted to in-frame clones and leaves out a portion. The data hold 30,000 to 50,000 clones, with about 94% observed a single time. Sequencing was done on a sample of peripheral blood. The receptors come from a human donor with active COVID-19. The donor label of this sample is uncertain.

The rearrangement uses TRBV4-3 and TRBJ1-1, with D tentatively TRBD1 (6 bases). The germline gives CDR1 LGHNA, CDR2 YSLEER. CDR3 length: 16 amino acids. V lost 0 bases to trimming and J lost 1 base, with 12 bases between them. CDR3: CASSQDRGAQNTEAFF. In DNA form, the CDR3 reads TGCGCCAGCAGCCAAGATCGGGGGGCTCAGAACACTGAAGCTTTCTTT.

V gene TRBV6-6 combines with J gene TRBJ2-3; the D is unclear. CDR3 size: 13 residues. Germline CDR1 MNHNY, CDR2 SVGAGI (reference sequence). Trimming shortened V by 6 bases and J by 4 bases, and 11 bases separated the two germline ends. The CDR3 here is CASSPLPPDTQYF. DNA for the CDR3: TGTGCCAGCAGCCCACTTCCACCAGATACGCAGTATTTT.

The gene calls are TRBV11-2 and TRBJ1-4; 9 nucleotides align to TRBD1. This CDR3 comprises 16 residues. CDR1 and CDR2 from the germline V gene are SGHAT and FQNNGV. V gave up 4 bases and J gave up 5 bases; unmatched junction bases: 8. The CDR3 protein is CASSYGTGRTNEKLFF. DNA of the CDR3: TGTGCCAGCAGCTACGGGACAGGGAGAACAAATGAAAAACTGTTTTTT.

CDR3 sequence: CASRGLTGELFF. CDR3 bases: TGTGCCAGCAGGGGGCTCACCGGGGAGCTGTTTTTT. V is TRBV6-5 and J is TRBJ2-2; maybe TRBD1 (5 bases). The V and J ends lost 6 bases and 4 bases respectively, with 6 bases between them. CDR1 and CDR2 (germline): MNHEY, SVGAGI. CDR3 length: 12 residues.

The chain carries TRBV10-3 and TRBJ2-7; 7 bases agree with TRBD1. V was clipped by 5 bases and J by 0 bases; unmatched bases: 4. This CDR3 spans 14 amino acids. Germline V gene lookup returns CDR1 ENHRY and CDR2 SYGVKD. The CDR3 region is CAISPWTGSYEQYF. CDR3 nucleotides: TGTGCCATCAGTCCCTGGACAGGCTCCTACGAGCAGTACTTC.

The chain couples TRBV11-1 to TRBJ2-7, with a tentative D call TRBD2 (7 bases). CDR3 length: 15 residues. Trimming removed 6 bases from V and 2 bases from J, with 17 bases in between. The germline gives CDR1 SGHAT, CDR2 FQDESV (reference sequence). In DNA form, the CDR3 reads TGTGCCAGCAGTATGGTGGGGGGGGCACCCTACGAGCAGTACTTC. Translating it yields CASSMVGGAPYEQYF.

The chain uses TRBV15 and TRBJ2-7, with D perhaps matching TRBD2 (6 bases). CDR1 LNHNV and CDR2 YYDKDF come from the germline V gene (reference sequence). The germline V and J ends were trimmed by 3 bases and 1 base, with 16 bases remaining between them. There are 16 residues in the CDR3. The CDR3 spells CATSSASVAVSYEQYF. The DNA for the CDR3 is TGTGCCACCAGCAGTGCCTCTGTAGCGGTTTCCTACGAGCAGTACTTC. Filled out from reference TRBV15 and TRBJ2-7, the complete variable domain reads DAMVIQNPRYQVTQFGKPVTLSCSQTLNHNVMYWYQQKSSQAPKLLFHYYDKDFNNEADTPDNFQSRRPNTSFCFLDIRSPGLGDTAMYLCATSSASVAVSYEQYFGPGTRLTVT.

V and J are TRBV7-8 and TRBJ2-7; TRBD1 aligns across 12 bases. Trimming removed 4 bases from V and 7 bases from J; junction bases left unmatched: 8. Germline V gene data show CDR1 as SGHVS and CDR2 as FQNEAQ. The CDR3 sequence is 15 residues long. CDR3 bases: TGTGCCAGCAGCTCCCGGGGACAGGGGGCCGGTGAGCAGTACTTC. It yields the protein CASSSRGQGAGEQYF.

This clone was picked up one time. This chain joins TRBV10-1 and TRBJ2-7; 10 bases line up with TRBD1. The V segment lost 8 bases and the J segment 5 bases; nucleotides outside the gene matches: 3. CDR1 WNHNN and CDR2 SYGVQD come from the germline V gene (reference sequence). The CDR3 length is 12 residues. CDR3 region: CASLTGGHEQYF. Here the CDR3 DNA reads TGCGCCAGCCTGACAGGGGGCCACGAGCAGTACTTC.

The gene calls are TRBV20-1 and TRBJ2-5; D remains ambiguous. The germline CDR1 and CDR2 sequences are DFQATT and SNEGSKA (reference sequence). The CDR3 loop spans 12 amino acids. V gave up 3 bases and J gave up 2 bases, with 7 bases separating them. The CDR3, as DNA: TGCAGTGCTAGTTACGGGCAAGAGACCCAGTACTTC. Translated: CSASYGQETQYF.

This sequence joins TRBV3-1 (or the pseudogene TRBV3-2) and TRBJ2-1; the D gene is possibly TRBD2 (6 bases). The CDR3 has 14 amino acids. V was pared by 4 bases and J by 7 bases, with 14 bases between. Per germline, CDR1 LGHDT and CDR2 YNNKEL (reference sequence). The CDR3 here is CASSRLRAGNEQFF. The CDR3 DNA reads as TGTGCCAGCAGCCGTTTACGGGCGGGGAATGAGCAGTTCTTC.

The CDR3 DNA reads as TGTGCCAGCAGACAGGGGCCCACCATATATTTT. It codes for CASRQGPTIYF. This sequence joins TRBV12-3 or TRBV12-4 and TRBJ1-3; 7 nucleotides align to TRBD1. V dropped 6 bases and J dropped 9; count of bases not matched to a gene: 2. The CDR3 runs to 11 residues.

The rearrangement links TRBV28 to TRBJ2-1, with TRBD2 as a possible D gene (5 bases). Per germline, CDR1 MDHEN and CDR2 SYDVKM. V was shortened by 6 bases and J by 3 bases, with 12 bases between the two germline ends. The CDR3 runs to 14 residues. CDR3 in amino acids: CASRADYFYNEQFF. The DNA for the CDR3 is TGTGCCAGCAGAGCTGACTACTTCTACAATGAGCAGTTCTTC.

This rearrangement joins TRBV18 to TRBJ1-2; a weak D match, TRBD1 (5 bases). Trimming removed 3 bases from V and 4 bases from J, with 9 bases in between. CDR1 is KGHSH, CDR2 LQKENI, per germline. The CDR3 length is 13 residues. The CDR3 loop is CASSPQGIYGYTF. The DNA of the CDR3 is TGTGCCAGCTCACCGCAGGGTATCTATGGCTACACCTTC. Full variable domain (outside the CDR3, taken from reference TRBV18 and TRBJ1-2): NAGVMQNPRHLVRRRGQEARLRCSPMKGHSHVYWYRQLPEEGLKFMVYLQKENIIDESGMPKERFSAEFPKEGPSILRIQQVVRGDSAAYFCASSPQGIYGYTFGSGTRLTVV.

The rearrangement links TRBV13 to TRBJ2-1; D remains unclear. Germline assignment: CDR1 PRHDT and CDR2 FYEKMQ (reference sequence). V lost 10 bases to trimming and J lost 2 bases, with 12 bases between them. CDR3 length: 13 residues. CDR3 in DNA: TGTGCCACCCGCCGGGTACCCTACAATGAGCAGTTCTTC. This codes for CATRRVPYNEQFF.

The chain combines TRBV7-2 with TRBJ2-3, with TRBD2 as a possible D gene (5 bases). Germline V gene lookup returns CDR1 SGHTA and CDR2 FQGNSA. The CDR3 is 12 residues long. The ends were cut back, 2 bases at V and 10 bases at J, with 10 bases in the middle. CDR3 coding DNA: TGTGCCAGCAGCTTACAGACTACTCCGCAGTATTTT. This gives the protein CASSLQTTPQYF.

The gene calls are TRBV7-8 and TRBJ2-7; D is unclear. The V and J ends lost 8 bases and 3 bases respectively, with 14 bases between them. Germline V gene data show CDR1 as SGHVS and CDR2 as FQNEAQ. The CDR3 totals 13 residues. CDR3 DNA sequence: TGTGCCAGCTTGGGTGGAGTGGGCTACGAGCAGTACTTC. Protein product: CASLGGVGYEQYF.

The chain recombines TRBV7-2 with TRBJ1-5; 7 bases line up with TRBD1. This CDR3 contains 15 residues. Germline V gene lookup returns CDR1 SGHTA and CDR2 FQGNSA. The junction had 8 bases not matched to a gene; V was cut back by 5 bases and J by 4 bases. Here the CDR3 reads CASSEGDSLNQPQHF. The CDR3 DNA sequence: TGTGCCAGCAGCGAAGGGGACAGCCTAAATCAGCCCCAGCATTTT.

The rearrangement uses TRBV25-1 and TRBJ1-3; 9 bases line up with TRBD1. V lost 5 bases to trimming and J lost 8 bases; unmatched junction nucleotides: 16. Germline loops: CDR1 MGHDK, CDR2 SYGVNS. The CDR3 sequence is 17 residues long. The CDR3 region has the DNA TGTGCCAGCAGTCCACTCGGTTCAGGGACAGGGCGGGACACCATATATTTT. As protein: CASSPLGSGTGRDTIYF.

The rearrangement links TRBV7-2 to TRBJ2-7; a weak D match, TRBD2 (5 bases). Germline CDR1 reads SGHTA; CDR2 reads FQGNSA. Trimming stripped 5 bases from V and 7 bases from J, with 21 bases between. The CDR3 runs 15 residues. The CDR3 reads CASSRRTDQVTEQYF. The CDR3 nucleotides read TGTGCCAGCAGCCGGAGGACGGACCAAGTGACAGAGCAGTACTTC.

The gene calls are TRBV19 and TRBJ2-1, with TRBD2 identical over 8 bases. The CDR3 is 17 residues long. Germline V gives CDR1 LNHDA, CDR2 SQIVND (reference sequence). The V segment lost 0 bases and the J segment 7 bases; nucleotides outside the gene matches: 11. CDR3 sequence reads: CASSIDGIGSSGNEQFF. The CDR3, as DNA: TGTGCCAGTAGTATAGATGGAATAGGTTCTAGCGGGAATGAGCAGTTCTTC.

This clone appeared a single time. This chain joins TRBV6-5 and TRBJ1-2, with a possible D match to TRBD1 (6 bases). The germline V gene encodes CDR1 MNHEY and CDR2 SVGAGI. V dropped 7 bases and J dropped 8 bases, with 14 bases sitting between them. This CDR3 has 12 amino acids. The CDR3 loop is CASTPTGYGYTF. The CDR3 DNA reads as TGTGCCAGCACCCCAACAGGGTACGGCTACACCTTC.

The V gene is TRBV6-6, the J gene TRBJ1-6; D gene ambiguous. The CDR3 consists of 16 residues. CDR1 MNHNY and CDR2 SVGAGI come from the germline V gene (reference sequence). V lost 0 bases and J lost 10, with 16 bases in between. The CDR3 DNA reads TGTGCCAGCAGTTACTCGAACAGACTTCCGGGGTCACCCCTCCACTTT. It encodes CASSYSNRLPGSPLHF.

The V call is TRBV4-3, the J call TRBJ2-7; D is possibly TRBD2 (6 bases). Trimming removed 2 bases from V and 7 bases from J, with 21 bases in between. CDR1 LGHNA and CDR2 YSLEER come from the germline V gene. The length of the CDR3 is 16 residues. The CDR3 bases are TGCGCCAGCAGCCAATCCTCGCTAGGGGTGGGGGGTGAGCAGTACTTC. It specifies CASSQSSLGVGGEQYF.

Comments on this clone: It may be a read error: a sequence one base away is much more abundant. The chain employs TRBV27 and TRBJ2-7; TRBD2 aligns across 12 bases. Germline loops: CDR1 MNHEY, CDR2 SMNVEV (reference sequence). This CDR3 spans 14 amino acids. V shed 3 bases, J shed 4 bases, and the junction held 1 base outside the gene matches. The CDR3, as DNA: TGTGCCAGCAGTTTGACTAGCGGGAGTTACGAGCAGTACTTC. This encodes CASSLTSGSYEQYF.

This chain uses TRBV19 with TRBJ2-3; 10 bases line up with TRBD1. V gave up 3 bases and J gave up 8 bases; unmatched junction bases: 8. The CDR3 runs 15 residues. Germline lookup yields CDR1 LNHDA and CDR2 SQIVND (reference sequence). CDR3 in DNA: TGTGCCAGTAGTATTTCCTCCGGGACAGGGGTTACGCAGTATTTT. Its translation is CASSISSGTGVTQYF. The variable domain in full, completed from reference TRBV19 and TRBJ2-3, reads DGGITQSPKYLFRKEGQNVTLSCEQNLNHDAMYWYRQDPGQGLRLIYYSQIVNDFQKGDIAEGYSVSREKKESFPLTVTSAQKNPTAFYLCASSISSGTGVTQYFGPGTRLTVL.

This chain uses TRBV24-1 with TRBJ1-1; 8 nucleotides agree with TRBD1. Germline CDR1 reads KGHDR; CDR2 reads SFDVKD. The CDR3 length is 14 residues. V shed 3 bases, J shed 6 bases, and the junction held 5 bases outside the gene matches. This CDR3 reads CATSDRTGRAEAFF. Written as DNA, the CDR3 is TGTGCCACCAGTGATCGGACAGGGAGGGCTGAAGCTTTCTTT.